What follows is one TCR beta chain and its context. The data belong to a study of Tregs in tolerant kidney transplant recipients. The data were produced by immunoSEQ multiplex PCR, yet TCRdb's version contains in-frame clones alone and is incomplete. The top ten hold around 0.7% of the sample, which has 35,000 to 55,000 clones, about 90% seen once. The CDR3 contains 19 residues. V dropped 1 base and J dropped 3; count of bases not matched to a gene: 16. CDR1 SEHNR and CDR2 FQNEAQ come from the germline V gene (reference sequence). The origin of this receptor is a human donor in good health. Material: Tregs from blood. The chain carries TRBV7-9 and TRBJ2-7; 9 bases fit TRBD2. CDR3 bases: TGTGCCAGCAGCTTAGGACCGGGGTGGGGACTAGCTGTAGTCTACGAGCAGTACTTC. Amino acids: CASSLGPGWGLAVVYEQYF. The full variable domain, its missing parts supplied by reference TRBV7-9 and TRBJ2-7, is DTGVSQNPRHKITKRGQNVTFRCDPISEHNRLYWYRQTLGQGPEFLTYFQNEAQLEKSRLLSDRFSAERPKGSFSTLEIQRTEQGDSAMYLCASSLGPGWGLAVVYEQYFGPGTRLTVT.